The 5 T cell receptor beta chains below were found in one sample sequenced in a study of CD8 T cells in ankylosing spondylitis. No antigen has been assigned to these receptors. Study-wide results and caveats: A motif in TCR beta, a set of under ten highly homologous variants, appeared characteristic of ankylosing spondylitis blood.

From the 5' RACE reads, TCRdb called clonotypes with MiXCR, one entry per CDR3 protein. This table holds about 220,000 distinct CDR3 sequences, more than 5.5% found once. The specimen sequenced was blood, either unsorted or a sorted T cell fraction (not recorded which). These receptors originate from a male donor with ankylosing spondylitis.

The chain is built from TRBV18 and TRBJ1-1; weak D call: TRBD1 (6 bases). The CDR3 is 16 residues long. V lost 6 bases and J lost 3, with 20 bases in between. From germline, CDR1 is KGHSH and CDR2 LQKENI. DNA for the CDR3: TGTGCCAGCTCGCGTTTTGGGGGGCGCGGAGACACTGAAGCTTTCTTT. Its protein is CASSRFGGRGDTEAFF.

Only a few counts were recorded for this clonotype. V gene TRBV5-5 combines with J gene TRBJ2-7, with D perhaps TRBD1 (6 bases). Germline V gene lookup returns CDR1 SGHKS and CDR2 YYEKEE (reference sequence). The CDR3 sequence is 12 residues long. V dropped 4 bases and J dropped 4 bases, with 9 bases sitting between them. The CDR3 DNA reads TGTGCCAGCAGCCAAACAGGGTACGAGCAGTACTTC. Amino acids: CASSQTGYEQYF. Drawing the rest from reference TRBV5-5 and TRBJ2-7, the complete variable domain is DAGVTQSPTHLIKTRGQQVTLRCSPISGHKSVSWYQQVLGQGPQFIFQYYEKEERGRGNFPDRFSARQFPNYSSELNVNALLLGDSALYLCASSQTGYEQYFGPGTRLTVT.

There are many counts of this clonotype. The chain is built from TRBV5-1 and TRBJ2-7, with 7 nucleotides matching TRBD1. Per the germline V gene, CDR1 is SGHRS and CDR2 is YFSETQ. The J segment lost 0 bases and the V segment lost 3 bases, leaving 6 bases of the junction unmatched. The CDR3 is 15 residues long. In nucleotides, the CDR3 is TGCGCCAGCAGCTCCCGACAGGGAAGCTCCTACGAGCAGTACTTC. This sequence encodes CASSSRQGSSYEQYF.

This clonotype was detected many times. The chain has TRBV20-1 and TRBJ2-2; a weak D match, TRBD2 (7 bases). V was shortened by 1 base and J by 6 bases, with 15 bases between the two germline ends. The CDR3 totals 15 residues. Germline assignment: CDR1 DFQATT and CDR2 SNEGSKA (reference sequence). CDR3 region: CSARVGGGLPGELFF. CDR3 in DNA: TGCAGTGCTAGAGTTGGGGGGGGCCTGCCCGGGGAGCTGTTTTTT.

This clonotype showed up just a few times. The chain has TRBV2 and TRBJ2-1; 7 bases fit TRBD2. The CDR3 sequence is 16 residues long. V lost 5 bases, J lost 5 bases, and 12 bases stayed unmatched. Germline CDR1 reads SNHLY; CDR2 reads FYNNEI. The CDR3 coding sequence is TGTGCCAGCAGTCAGTTACTAGCGAGACTTAACAATGAGCAGTTCTTC. Protein sequence: CASSQLLARLNNEQFF. Filled out from reference TRBV2 and TRBJ2-1, the complete variable domain reads EPEVTQTPSHQVTQMGQEVILRCVPISNHLYFYWYRQILGQKVEFLVSFYNNEISEKSEIFDDQFSVERPDGSNFTLKIRSTKLEDSAMYFCASSQLLARLNNEQFFGPGTRLTVL.